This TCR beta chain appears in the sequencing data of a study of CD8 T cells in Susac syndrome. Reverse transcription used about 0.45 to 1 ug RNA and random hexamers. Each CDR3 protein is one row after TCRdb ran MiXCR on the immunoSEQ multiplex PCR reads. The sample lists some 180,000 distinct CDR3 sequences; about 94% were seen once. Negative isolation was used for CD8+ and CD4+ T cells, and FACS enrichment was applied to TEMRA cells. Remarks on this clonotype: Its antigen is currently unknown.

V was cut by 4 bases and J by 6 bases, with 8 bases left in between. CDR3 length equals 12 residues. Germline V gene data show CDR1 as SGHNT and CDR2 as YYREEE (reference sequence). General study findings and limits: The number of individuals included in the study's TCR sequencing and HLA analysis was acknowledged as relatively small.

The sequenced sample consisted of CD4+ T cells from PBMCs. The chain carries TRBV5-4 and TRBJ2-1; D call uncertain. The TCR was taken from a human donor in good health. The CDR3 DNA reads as TGTGCCAGCAGCCAGACCCGCAATGAGCAGTTCTTC. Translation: CASSQTRNEQFF.